This is a list of T cell receptor beta chains from one sample in a study of regulatory T cells in long-lasting Graves disease. TCRdb called the multiplex PCR reads again in MiXCR, with one record for every CDR3 protein. The sample has over 250,000 distinct CDR3 sequences, roughly a fifth seen once. Here the sequenced sample was peripheral blood mononuclear cells (PBMCs), taken when the disease was refractory, from a patient treated with antithyroid drugs. Receptors were obtained from a female donor with Graves disease. The CDR3 runs from the conserved cysteine through the conserved F or W. The order of the fields is D gene, V gene, J gene, clone size, CDR3 DNA, CDR3 protein. A D gene is named only where the DNA matches it firmly. Not all rows give a size; the values are once, few, many and, for expanded clones, a class.

NA	TRBV25-1	TRBJ1-6	few	TGTGCCAGCAGTGAGTCCACAGGCGACAATTCACCCCTCCACTTT	CASSESTGDNSPLHF
TRBD1	TRBV2	TRBJ2-5	many	TGTGCCAGCATCCACGGGGACAGGGACGAGACCCAGTACTTC	CASIHGDRDETQYF
NA	TRBV6-5	TRBJ2-2	few	TGTGCCAGCAGTTACCCGAACAGGATCGGGGAGCTGTTTTTT	CASSYPNRIGELFF
NA	TRBV2	TRBJ2-3	NA	TGTGCCAGCGGGCAACGGACCGCAGATACGCAGTATTTT	CASGQRTADTQYF
TRBD2	TRBV19	TRBJ2-2	NA	TGTGCCAGTAGTATGACTAGCGGGAGCAGAACCGGGGAGCTGTTTTTT	CASSMTSGSRTGELFF
TRBD1	TRBV7-9	TRBJ1-4	few	TGTGCCAGCAGCTTAGTCGGGACAGCTAATGAAAAACTGTTTTTT	CASSLVGTANEKLFF
TRBD2	TRBV6-1	TRBJ2-7	many	TGTGCCAGCAGCGGGACTAGCGGGAGCTACGAGCAGTACTTC	CASSGTSGSYEQYF
NA	TRBV9	TRBJ1-4	NA	TGTGCCAGCGACGGAGGGGTAGGCTATGAAAAACTGTTTTTT	CASDGGVGYEKLFF
NA	TRBV13	TRBJ2-7	NA	TGTGCCAGCAGCTTTGGGAACCCAGGGGAACTAACCTACGAGCAGTACTTC	CASSFGNPGELTYEQYF
TRBD2	TRBV20-1	TRBJ2-6	few	TGCAGTGCAGTAGCGGGAGCAGGGGCCAACGTCCTGACTTTC	CSAVAGAGANVLTF
TRBD1	TRBV6-1	TRBJ1-1	many	TGTGCCAGCAGGCCCGGACAGGCGTACACGGTAGCTTTCTTT	CASRPGQAYTVAFF
TRBD2	TRBV6-2/TRBV6-3	TRBJ2-7	few	TGTGCCAGCAGTTACTCGAAGTTGCGGGAGGGCCTGATTTTCTTGGGAAGCTACGAGCAGTACTTC	CASSYSKLREGLIFLGSYEQYF
NA	TRBV20-1	TRBJ2-7	few	TGCAGTGCTACAAGCGACAGGTCCGAGCAGTACTTC	CSATSDRSEQYF
NA	TRBV7-8	TRBJ1-2	many	TGTGCCAGCAGCCCGTCAGTAACGGGTGGCTACACCTTC	CASSPSVTGGYTF
NA	TRBV5-1	TRBJ2-7	NA	TGCGCCAGCAGCACGTCATTAGCGAGTACCTACGAGCAGTACTTC	CASSTSLASTYEQYF
TRBD1	TRBV6-2/TRBV6-3	TRBJ2-7	NA	TGTGCCAGCAGCCGACAGGGGACGCGCATCGACGAGCAGTACTTC	CASSRQGTRIDEQYF
NA	TRBV7-2	TRBJ2-2	few	TGTGCCAGCAGCTTTGATCTAGCGAACACCGGGGAGCTGTTTTTT	CASSFDLANTGELFF
NA	TRBV7-2	TRBJ1-5	many	TGTGCCAGCAGCTTAGGTAATCAGCCCCAGCATTTT	CASSLGNQPQHF
TRBD1	TRBV2	TRBJ2-2	many	TGTGCCAGCAGTGGACAGGGGGTTTGGGAGCTGTTTTTT	CASSGQGVWELFF
NA	TRBV27	TRBJ2-2	many	TGTGCCAGCAGTTTGTATAGATCGAACACCGGGGAGCTGTTTTTT	CASSLYRSNTGELFF
NA	TRBV27	TRBJ2-3	many	TGTGCCAGCAGTTCGCGAGGTGTCGTGGATACGCAGTATTTT	CASSSRGVVDTQYF
TRBD2	TRBV13	TRBJ2-7	NA	TGTGCCAGCAGCTTCCGGGAGGACCCCTACGAGCAGTACTTC	CASSFREDPYEQYF
NA	TRBV6-1	TRBJ1-5	NA	TGTGCCAGCAGCGCGACCACTCGTACAGGGTATCCCCAAGAGCGGCCCCAGCATTTT	CASSATTRTGYPQERPQHF
NA	TRBV2	TRBJ2-7	many	TGTGCCAGCGACACCCAGTACTTC	CASDTQYF
TRBD1	TRBV12-3/TRBV12-4	TRBJ2-7	NA	TGTGCCAGCAGTTTGTCGTCCGGGACAGGGCCCCAGAACTCCTACGAGCAGTACTTC	CASSLSSGTGPQNSYEQYF
TRBD2	TRBV3-1	TRBJ2-1	few	TGTGCCAGCAGCCTTCTGCGGGAGCGGGAGGAGCAGTTCTTC	CASSLLREREEQFF
NA	TRBV15	TRBJ2-4	NA	TGTGCCACCAGCACGGGACAATTCGCCAAAAACATTCAGTACTTC	CATSTGQFAKNIQYF
NA	TRBV30	TRBJ1-2	many	TGTTTATCTGGAGGCTACACCTTC	CLSGGYTF
NA	TRBV19	TRBJ1-1	once	TGTGCCAGTAGATCCCTCGACAGAACTTACACTGAAGCTTTCTTT	CASRSLDRTYTEAFF
NA	TRBV12-3/TRBV12-4	TRBJ2-7	many	TGTGCCAGCAGCCTCGTGAGGGGGGAGCAGTACTTC	CASSLVRGEQYF
TRBD1	TRBV20-1	TRBJ1-2	few	TGCAGTGCTAGTAGACAGGGGGGCTATGGCTACACCTTC	CSASRQGGYGYTF
NA	TRBV2	TRBJ1-1	few	TGTGCCAGCTTAAGTAGGACTGAAGCTTTCTTT	CASLSRTEAFF
NA	TRBV13	TRBJ2-7	NA	TGTGCCAGCAGCTTAGCTCAGGTCTACGAGCAGTACTTC	CASSLAQVYEQYF
NA	TRBV6-1	TRBJ1-4	few	TGTGCCAGCAGTGAAATATGGGATACACCCTTTGAAAAACTGTTTTTT	CASSEIWDTPFEKLFF
NA	TRBV19	TRBJ2-7	NA	TGTGCCAGTAGTATGGGGAGTTACTCCTACGAGCAGTACTTC	CASSMGSYSYEQYF
NA	TRBV24-1	TRBJ2-5	many	TGTGCCACCAGTGATTTGATGCCTGAGGGAGGAGAGACCCAGTACTTC	CATSDLMPEGGETQYF
NA	TRBV4-1	TRBJ2-7	NA	TGCGCCAGCAGCCAAGCAGCACAGGGCGCCTACGAGCAGTACTTC	CASSQAAQGAYEQYF
NA	TRBV4-3	TRBJ1-4	few	TGCGCCAGCAGCCAAGATCTGATCCCAGGGTCGGCTAATGAAAAACTGTTTTTT	CASSQDLIPGSANEKLFF
TRBD1	TRBV6-5	TRBJ1-1	many	TGTGCCAGCAGTTACTCAGTAGGGGGCCGTACTGAAGCTTTCTTT	CASSYSVGGRTEAFF
TRBD1	TRBV5-1	TRBJ2-7	few	TGCGCCAGCAGCCCGGGACAGGGGTCCGACGAGCAGTACTTC	CASSPGQGSDEQYF
TRBD2	TRBV18	TRBJ2-7	NA	TGTGCCAGCTCACGCGGGGAGGGCTACGAGCAGTACTTC	CASSRGEGYEQYF
TRBD1	TRBV7-9	TRBJ2-6	NA	TGTGCCAGCAGCTTACCCCCAGGGGGCTCTGGGGCCAACGTCCTGACTTTC	CASSLPPGGSGANVLTF
NA	TRBV19	TRBJ1-5	NA	TGTGCCAGTACCCCCCTGGGGCCTCCTGATGGTCAGCCCCAGCATTTT	CASTPLGPPDGQPQHF
NA	TRBV6-1	TRBJ2-5	many	TGTGCCAGCAGTAACAGGGTATCCCGAGAGACCCAGTACTTC	CASSNRVSRETQYF
TRBD1	TRBV20-1	TRBJ1-1	few	TGCAGTGCTAGGTCCTGGAGACAGGGGATGAACACTGAAGCTTTCTTT	CSARSWRQGMNTEAFF
TRBD1	TRBV29-1	TRBJ1-3	NA	TGCAGCGTTGAGACAGGGGAATACACCATATATTTT	CSVETGEYTIYF
NA	TRBV7-2	TRBJ1-2	many	TGTGCCAGCAGCCCCCGCGCCGGTTTGGGCTACACCTTC	CASSPRAGLGYTF
NA	TRBV4-1	TRBJ1-1	NA	TGCGCCAGCAGCCAAGATCCCCAGGGCCTCTTTGAAGCTTTCTTT	CASSQDPQGLFEAFF
TRBD1	TRBV19	TRBJ2-2	NA	TGTGCCAGTAGTATCCGACAGGGGATCGCCGGGGAGCTGTTTTTT	CASSIRQGIAGELFF
TRBD1	TRBV2	TRBJ2-3	NA	TGTGCCAGCAGGACAGGGGGCGCCGGGGATACGCAGTATTTT	CASRTGGAGDTQYF
TRBD1	TRBV7-9	TRBJ1-2	many	TGTGCCAGCAGCTTAGAGGGGGCAAGATATGGCTACACCTTC	CASSLEGARYGYTF
TRBD2	TRBV9	TRBJ2-2	NA	TGTGCCAGCAGCGAAGGCGGGAGGCTCACCGGGGAGCTGTTTTTT	CASSEGGRLTGELFF
NA	TRBV19	TRBJ2-7	few	TGTGCCAGTAGTAGCATGGGACGTTTAACGGACGAGCAGTACTTC	CASSSMGRLTDEQYF
TRBD1	TRBV5-4	TRBJ1-2	once	TGTGCCAGCAGCACTTTAGGGGGCGCCTATGGCTACACCTTC	CASSTLGGAYGYTF